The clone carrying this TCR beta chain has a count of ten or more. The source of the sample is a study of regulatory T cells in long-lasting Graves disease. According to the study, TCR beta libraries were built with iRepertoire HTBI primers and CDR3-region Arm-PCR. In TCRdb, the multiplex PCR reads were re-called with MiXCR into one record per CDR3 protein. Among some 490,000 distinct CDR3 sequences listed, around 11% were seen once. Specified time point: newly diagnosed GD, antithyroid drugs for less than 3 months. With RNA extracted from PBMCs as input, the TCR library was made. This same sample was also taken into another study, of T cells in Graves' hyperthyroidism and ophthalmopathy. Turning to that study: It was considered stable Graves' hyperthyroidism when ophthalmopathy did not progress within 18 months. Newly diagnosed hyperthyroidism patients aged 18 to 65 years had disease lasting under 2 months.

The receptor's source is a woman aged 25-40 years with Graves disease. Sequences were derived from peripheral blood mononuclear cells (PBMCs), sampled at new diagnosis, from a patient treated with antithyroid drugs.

Here the CDR3 DNA reads TGTGCCAGCAGTTTACGACTAGCGGTAGATACGCAGTATTTT. Protein: CASSLRLAVDTQYF. The V call is TRBV12-3 or TRBV12-4, the J call TRBJ2-3; 9 bases agree with TRBD2. V shed 2 bases, J shed 5 bases, and the junction held 2 bases outside the gene matches. This CDR3 contains 14 residues.